The 22 T cell receptor beta chains given below trace back to one sample, sequenced in a study of CD8+ T cells in alopecia areata. RNA, once extracted, was reverse transcribed into cDNA for use as the sequencing template. Libraries were prepared by immunoSEQ multiplex PCR; TCRdb keeps only in-frame clonotypes and omits some of them. Among 100,000 to 130,000 clones listed, approximately 63% were seen once. The source material was CD8+ T cells sorted from blood. These receptor sequences come from a human donor in good health.

CDR3 sequence reads: CASSTGLRQFF. In nucleotides, the CDR3 is TGTGCCAGTAGTACAGGACTGCGGCAGTTCTTC. V usage is TRBV19 and J usage is TRBJ2-1; D perhaps matches TRBD2 (5 bases). Germline CDR1 reads LNHDA; CDR2 reads SQIVND (reference sequence). The length of the CDR3 is 11 residues. V gave up 4 bases and J gave up 12 bases, with 10 bases separating them.

This clone was seen a handful of times. The chain employs TRBV7-6 and TRBJ2-2; D may be TRBD1 (6 bases). CDR3 length: 15 residues. V was cut by 3 bases and J by 5 bases, with 13 bases left in between. Per the germline V gene, CDR1 is SGHVS and CDR2 is FNYEAQ. The chain's CDR3 is CASSLAGAGTGELFF. The CDR3, as DNA: TGTGCCAGCAGCTTGGCAGGGGCGGGTACCGGGGAGCTGTTTTTT. The complete variable domain, with remaining parts taken from reference TRBV7-6 and TRBJ2-2, reads GAGVSQSPRYKVTKRGQDVALRCDPISGHVSLYWYRQALGQGPEFLTYFNYEAQQDKSGLPNDRFSAERPEGSISTLTIQRTEQRDSAMYRCASSLAGAGTGELFFGEGSRLTVL.

The chain joins TRBV28 to TRBJ1-2; maybe TRBD1 (6 bases). Trimming removed 3 bases at V and 7 bases at J, with 21 bases between. The CDR3 runs 16 residues. CDR1 and CDR2 from the germline V gene are MDHEN and SYDVKM. CDR3 loop: CASSFHLVQGPGGYTF. The CDR3 nucleotides read TGTGCCAGCAGTTTCCATCTGGTACAGGGCCCCGGTGGCTACACCTTC.

The chain couples TRBV4-2 to TRBJ2-5, with 7 nucleotides matching TRBD1. The V gene end was trimmed by 0 bases and the J gene end by 5 bases; junction bases not matched to a gene: 6. The germline CDR1 and CDR2 sequences are LGHNA and YNFKEQ. The length of the CDR3 is 15 residues. The DNA of the CDR3 is TGTGCCAGCAGCCAAGATCGAGGGGGCCCTGAGACCCAGTACTTC. Amino acids: CASSQDRGGPETQYF.

V is TRBV7-8 and J is TRBJ2-5, with no clear D. Germline V gives CDR1 SGHVS, CDR2 FQNEAQ. Trimming pared 1 base from V and 5 bases from J, leaving 11 bases between. The CDR3 runs 14 residues. CDR3 sequence reads: CASSLGLGMETQYF. As DNA, the CDR3 is TGTGCCAGCAGCTTAGGGTTAGGGATGGAGACCCAGTACTTC.

The chain joins TRBV29-1 to TRBJ1-5; 9 bases are a match to TRBD1. Looked up from germline, CDR1 is SQVTM and CDR2 is ANQGSEA. The length of the CDR3 is 14 residues. V shed 6 bases, J shed 4 bases, and the junction held 7 bases outside the gene matches. CDR3: CSVRTGEGNQPQHF. Written as DNA, the CDR3 is TGCAGCGTCCGGACAGGGGAAGGTAATCAGCCCCAGCATTTT.

In its sample, this clone was seen a few times. This rearrangement joins TRBV5-6 to TRBJ2-7; 13 bases align to TRBD2. Germline V gene data show CDR1 as SGHDT and CDR2 as YYEEEE. V shed 3 bases and J 4 bases; nucleotides not matched to a gene: 7. The CDR3 extends over 16 amino acids. The DNA for the CDR3 is TGTGCCAGCAGCTCTCGGACTAGCGGGGGCCGGTACGAGCAGTACTTC. This sequence encodes CASSSRTSGGRYEQYF. Drawing the rest from reference TRBV5-6 and TRBJ2-7, the complete variable domain is DAGVTQSPTHLIKTRGQQVTLRCSPKSGHDTVSWYQQALGQGPQFIFQYYEEEERQRGNFPDRFSGHQFPNYSSELNVNALLLGDSALYLCASSSRTSGGRYEQYFGPGTRLTVT.

The chain uses TRBV4-3 and TRBJ2-1, with TRBD2 matching over 8 bases. V was pared by 2 bases and J by 6 bases, with 9 bases of the junction left unmatched. Per germline, CDR1 LGHNA and CDR2 YSLEER. The CDR3 runs 16 residues. CDR3 in DNA: TGCGCCAGCAGCCAAAACTTCCAGGGGACTAGCAATGAGCAGTTCTTC. Translation: CASSQNFQGTSNEQFF.

The chain is built from TRBV7-8 and TRBJ2-5, with TRBD1 matching over 8 bases. Germline CDR1 reads SGHVS; CDR2 reads FQNEAQ. Trimming at V came to 3 bases and at J to 5 bases, leaving 5 bases not matched to a gene. The CDR3 has 14 residues. The CDR3 bases are TGTGCCAGCAGCTTGCAGGGGGCGCGGGAGACCCAGTACTTC. Translated, it gives CASSLQGARETQYF. The complete variable domain, with remaining parts taken from reference TRBV7-8 and TRBJ2-5, reads GAGVSQSPRYKVAKRGQDVALRCDPISGHVSLFWYQQALGQGPEFLTYFQNEAQLDKSGLPSDRFFAERPEGSVSTLKIQRTQQEDSAVYLCASSLQGARETQYFGPGTRLLVL.

The rearrangement uses TRBV13 and TRBJ2-1; D is perhaps TRBD1 (6 bases). Germline CDR1 PRHDT, CDR2 FYEKMQ (reference sequence). The CDR3 has 16 residues. Deletions cut 0 bases from V and 0 bases from J, with 9 bases between. DNA for the CDR3: TGTGCCAGCAGCTTAGGTCAGGGGAGCTCCTACAATGAGCAGTTCTTC. This sequence encodes CASSLGQGSSYNEQFF.

The J gene is TRBJ1-1, the V gene TRBV27; D not certain. This CDR3 contains 13 residues. CDR1 MNHEY and CDR2 SMNVEV come from the germline V gene (reference sequence). V lost 3 bases to trimming and J lost 1 base, with 6 bases between them. CDR3 bases: TGTGCCAGCAGTTTCGTCGGGAACACTGAAGCTTTCTTT. Protein product: CASSFVGNTEAFF.

The chain recombines TRBV5-4 with TRBJ2-7, with D perhaps matching TRBD1 (6 bases). This CDR3 region has 13 residues. Between the trimmed V and J ends, which lost 4 bases and 3 bases, there was a span of 11 bases. Per the germline V gene, CDR1 is SGHNT and CDR2 is YYREEE (reference sequence). The CDR3 loop is CASSAGARYEQYF. CDR3 in DNA: TGTGCCAGCAGCGCAGGGGCCCGCTACGAGCAGTACTTC.

The rearrangement joins TRBV13 to TRBJ1-1; 7 bases are a match to TRBD1. This CDR3 spans 14 amino acids. Trimming took 4 bases from V and 4 from J; bases not matched to a gene: 6. Germline V gives CDR1 PRHDT, CDR2 FYEKMQ (reference sequence). CDR3 sequence reads: CASSSPTGITEAFF. The CDR3 DNA is TGTGCCAGCAGCTCTCCGACAGGGATCACTGAAGCTTTCTTT.

The genes are TRBV7-9 and TRBJ1-2; perhaps TRBD1 as D (5 bases). The CDR3 sequence is 13 residues long. Germline V gene data show CDR1 as SEHNR and CDR2 as FQNEAQ (reference sequence). The ends were cut back, 2 bases at V and 4 bases at J, with 8 bases in the middle. CDR3 nucleotide sequence: TGTGCCAGCAGCTTATCAGACAGCTATGGCTACACCTTC. It codes for CASSLSDSYGYTF. Full variable domain (remainder filled in from reference TRBV7-9 and TRBJ1-2): DTGVSQNPRHKITKRGQNVTFRCDPISEHNRLYWYRQTLGQGPEFLTYFQNEAQLEKSRLLSDRFSAERPKGSFSTLEIQRTEQGDSAMYLCASSLSDSYGYTFGSGTRLTVV.

The V call is TRBV4-3, the J call TRBJ1-2; D is unclear. Between the trimmed V and J ends, which lost 4 bases and 12 bases, there was a span of 21 bases. The germline CDR1 and CDR2 sequences are LGHNA and YSLEER. The CDR3 is made up of 14 amino acids. Here the CDR3 DNA reads TGCGCCAGCAGCCCCTCCCAGGCTAGAGGTTGGCACACCTTC. It encodes CASSPSQARGWHTF.

A single count supports this clone. The rearrangement joins TRBV28 to TRBJ2-7; TRBD2 matches at 13 bases. Unmatched junction bases numbered 13, after V lost 6 bases and J lost 2 bases. Germline assignment: CDR1 MDHEN and CDR2 SYDVKM. The CDR3 consists of 18 residues. For the CDR3, the DNA is TGTGCCAGCAGACCTGGACTAGCGGGGGCCCCGTACGCCTACGAGCAGTACTTC. As protein: CASRPGLAGAPYAYEQYF. The full variable domain, rest sourced from reference TRBV28 and TRBJ2-7, is DVKVTQSSRYLVKRTGEKVFLECVQDMDHENMFWYRQDPGLGLRLIYFSYDVKMKEKGDIPEGYSVSREKKERFSLILESASTNQTSMYLCASRPGLAGAPYAYEQYFGPGTRLTVT.

This clone was picked up a small number of times. This chain connects TRBV7-9 to TRBJ2-5; no definite D call. Germline CDR1 reads SEHNR; CDR2 reads FQNEAQ (reference sequence). With 3 bases removed from V and 2 bases from J, the gap between germline ends came to 10 bases. CDR3 size: 14 residues. The CDR3 sequence: CASSFPVGQETQYF. The CDR3 bases are TGTGCCAGCAGCTTCCCGGTGGGACAAGAGACCCAGTACTTC. Full variable domain (rest looked up from reference TRBV7-9 and TRBJ2-5): DTGVSQNPRHKITKRGQNVTFRCDPISEHNRLYWYRQTLGQGPEFLTYFQNEAQLEKSRLLSDRFSAERPKGSFSTLEIQRTEQGDSAMYLCASSFPVGQETQYFGPGTRLLVL.

This clone was seen a handful of times. V and J are TRBV2 and TRBJ2-1, with 12 bases aligning to TRBD2. V lost 2 bases and J lost 3; bases outside the gene matches: 8. The CDR3 is 18 residues long. Germline-derived CDR1 and CDR2 are SNHLY and FYNNEI. The CDR3 region has the DNA TGTGCCAGCAGTGAAACGGCGAGACTAGCGGGGGACTACAATGAGCAGTTCTTC. Its translation: CASSETARLAGDYNEQFF.

As regards this clone: Other DNA sequences in this sample translate to the same CDR3. The V gene is TRBV7-9, the J gene TRBJ1-6; no definite D call. This CDR3 contains 15 residues. Trimming took 1 base from V and 7 from J, leaving 11 bases between them. The germline V gene has CDR1 SEHNR and CDR2 FQNEAQ (reference sequence). In DNA form, the CDR3 reads TGTGCCAGCAGCTTAGTCGCCCCGGGAAATTCACCCCTCCACTTT. This gives the protein CASSLVAPGNSPLHF. The variable domain in full, completed from reference TRBV7-9 and TRBJ1-6, reads DTGVSQNPRHKITKRGQNVTFRCDPISEHNRLYWYRQTLGQGPEFLTYFQNEAQLEKSRLLSDRFSAERPKGSFSTLEIQRTEQGDSAMYLCASSLVAPGNSPLHFGNGTRLTVT.

V usage is TRBV13 and J usage is TRBJ2-7; 11 bases line up with TRBD1. J gave up 2 bases and V 5 bases, and 5 bases lay outside the gene matches. This CDR3 contains 15 residues. Germline V gene sequence: CDR1 PRHDT, CDR2 FYEKMQ (reference sequence). CDR3 coding DNA: TGTGCCAGCAGCGACCCGGGACAGGGGGCCTACGAGCAGTACTTC. Encoded protein: CASSDPGQGAYEQYF.

The chain recombines TRBV29-1 with TRBJ2-7, with 8 bases lining up with TRBD1. V trimming: 4 bases; J trimming: 5 bases; junction bases outside the gene matches: 7. CDR3 length equals 13 residues. The germline gives CDR1 SQVTM, CDR2 ANQGSEA. The CDR3 protein is CSVATGVTNEQYF. In DNA, the CDR3 is TGCAGCGTTGCGACAGGGGTTACGAACGAGCAGTACTTC.

V and J are TRBV19 and TRBJ1-5; D possibly corresponds to TRBD1 (6 bases). Trimming shortened V by 7 bases and J by 7 bases, and 17 bases separated the two germline ends. The CDR3 has 14 amino acids. Germline V gives CDR1 LNHDA, CDR2 SQIVND (reference sequence). The CDR3 sequence: CASTFRGGNQPQHF. The DNA for the CDR3 is TGTGCCAGTACCTTCAGAGGGGGGAACCAGCCCCAGCATTTT.